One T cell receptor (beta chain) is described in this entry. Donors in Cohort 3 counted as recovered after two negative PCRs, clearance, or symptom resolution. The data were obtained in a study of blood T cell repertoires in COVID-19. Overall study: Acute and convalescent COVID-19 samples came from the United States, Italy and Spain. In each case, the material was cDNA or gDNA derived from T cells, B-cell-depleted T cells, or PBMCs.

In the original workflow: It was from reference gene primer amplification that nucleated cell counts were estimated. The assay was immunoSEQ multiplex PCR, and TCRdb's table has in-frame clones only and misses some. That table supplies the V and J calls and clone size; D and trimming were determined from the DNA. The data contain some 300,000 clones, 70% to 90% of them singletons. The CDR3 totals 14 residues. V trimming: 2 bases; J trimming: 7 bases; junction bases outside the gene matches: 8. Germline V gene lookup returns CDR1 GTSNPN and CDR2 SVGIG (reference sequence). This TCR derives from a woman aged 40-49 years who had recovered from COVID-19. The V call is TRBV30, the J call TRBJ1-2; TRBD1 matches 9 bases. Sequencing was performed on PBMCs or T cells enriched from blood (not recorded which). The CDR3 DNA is TGTGCCTGGAGTATTTACAGGGGGCGAAGTGGCTACACCTTC. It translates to CAWSIYRGRSGYTF.